Listed below are T cell receptor beta chains from one sample, sequenced in a study of CD8 T cells in ankylosing spondylitis. TCRdb reprocessed the 5' RACE reads via MiXCR and lists one record per CDR3 protein. The table includes more than 200,000 distinct CDR3 sequences, 24% detected once. The sequencing sample was made of blood, either unsorted or a sorted T cell fraction (not recorded which). The receptor source for this set is a male donor with ankylosing spondylitis or in good health (not recorded which). The CDR3 runs from the conserved cysteine through the conserved F or W. Fields, in order: clone size, D gene, J gene, V gene, CDR3 protein, CDR3 DNA. D genes are given only for firm matches. A clone size is listed for some rows: how often the clone was seen (once, few, many), or a class if it is expanded.

abundance: many
d_gene: -
j_gene: TRBJ1-6
v_gene: TRBV5-1
CDR3aa: CASSLALVYNSPLHF
CDR3nt: TGCGCCAGCAGCTTGGCCTTGGTTTATAATTCACCCCTCCACTTT

abundance: -
d_gene: -
j_gene: TRBJ2-3
v_gene: TRBV29-1
CDR3aa: CSVVSGRTDTQYF
CDR3nt: TGCAGCGTTGTTTCCGGCCGCACAGATACGCAGTATTTT

abundance: many
d_gene: -
j_gene: TRBJ2-5
v_gene: TRBV29-1
CDR3aa: CSVGPAYPKRTQYF
CDR3nt: TGCAGCGTTGGACCGGCCTACCCCAAGAGAACCCAGTACTTC

abundance: many
d_gene: TRBD2
j_gene: TRBJ2-1
v_gene: TRBV7-7
CDR3aa: CASSPRTSGGEQFF
CDR3nt: TGTGCTAGCAGCCCGAGGACTAGCGGGGGTGAGCAGTTCTTC

abundance: few
d_gene: -
j_gene: TRBJ2-1
v_gene: TRBV2
CDR3aa: CASRSSVGGFGNEQFF
CDR3nt: TGTGCCAGCAGATCTAGCGTAGGGGGGTTTGGGAATGAGCAGTTCTTC

abundance: -
d_gene: -
j_gene: TRBJ2-5
v_gene: TRBV29-1
CDR3aa: CSPQQSSQETQYF
CDR3nt: TGCAGCCCGCAACAAAGCTCCCAAGAGACCCAGTACTTC

abundance: -
d_gene: TRBD2
j_gene: TRBJ2-5
v_gene: TRBV20-1
CDR3aa: CSARGGAWRETQYF
CDR3nt: TGCAGTGCGCGCGGGGGGGCGTGGCGAGAGACCCAGTACTTC

abundance: few
d_gene: TRBD1
j_gene: TRBJ2-3
v_gene: TRBV7-8
CDR3aa: CASSSTGDTDTQYF
CDR3nt: TGTGCCAGCAGCTCAACAGGGGACACAGATACGCAGTATTTT

abundance: -
d_gene: -
j_gene: TRBJ1-5
v_gene: TRBV6-6
CDR3aa: CASSQSGGRPQHF
CDR3nt: TGTGCCAGCAGCCAGAGTGGCGGGAGGCCCCAGCATTTT

abundance: many
d_gene: -
j_gene: TRBJ1-2
v_gene: TRBV29-1
CDR3aa: CSALEYGYTF
CDR3nt: TGCAGCGCGCTAGAGTATGGCTACACCTTC

abundance: -
d_gene: -
j_gene: TRBJ1-5
v_gene: TRBV20-1
CDR3aa: CSARDPRETDQPQHF
CDR3nt: TGCAGTGCTAGAGATCCCAGGGAGACTGATCAGCCCCAGCATTTT

abundance: -
d_gene: -
j_gene: TRBJ2-1
v_gene: TRBV12-3/TRBV12-4
CDR3aa: CASSFGQSSYNEQFF
CDR3nt: TGTGCCAGCAGTTTCGGCCAGAGCTCCTACAATGAGCAGTTCTTC

abundance: -
d_gene: -
j_gene: TRBJ2-1
v_gene: TRBV12-3/TRBV12-4
CDR3aa: CASSLRGIGGGEQFF
CDR3nt: TGTGCCAGCAGTTTACGGGGGATTGGGGGCGGTGAGCAGTTCTTC

abundance: -
d_gene: TRBD1
j_gene: TRBJ2-1
v_gene: TRBV5-6
CDR3aa: CASNDRGSDEQFF
CDR3nt: TGTGCCAGCAACGACAGGGGAAGCGATGAGCAGTTCTTC

abundance: -
d_gene: -
j_gene: TRBJ2-5
v_gene: TRBV20-1
CDR3aa: CSAGLSETQYF
CDR3nt: TGCAGTGCCGGTTTATCGGAGACCCAGTACTTC

abundance: many
d_gene: -
j_gene: TRBJ1-1
v_gene: TRBV5-1
CDR3aa: CASSLARGGEAFF
CDR3nt: TGCGCCAGCAGCTTGGCTCGGGGGGGAGAAGCTTTCTTT

abundance: -
d_gene: TRBD1
j_gene: TRBJ2-4
v_gene: TRBV7-8
CDR3aa: CASSTGQGGKNIQYF
CDR3nt: TGTGCCAGCAGTACCGGACAGGGGGGCAAAAACATTCAGTACTTC

abundance: -
d_gene: -
j_gene: TRBJ2-7
v_gene: TRBV7-2
CDR3aa: CASSLGPRGTSYEQYF
CDR3nt: TGTGCCAGCAGCTTAGGTCCTCGGGGGACTTCCTACGAGCAGTACTTC

abundance: many
d_gene: -
j_gene: TRBJ1-1
v_gene: TRBV29-1
CDR3aa: CSVEQAQNTEAFF
CDR3nt: TGCAGCGTTGAGCAGGCCCAGAACACTGAAGCTTTCTTT

abundance: many
d_gene: -
j_gene: TRBJ2-2
v_gene: TRBV9
CDR3aa: CASSVTFANTGELFF
CDR3nt: TGTGCCAGCAGCGTCACCTTCGCGAACACCGGGGAGCTGTTTTTT

abundance: few
d_gene: -
j_gene: TRBJ1-5
v_gene: TRBV6-5
CDR3aa: CASSYSASNQPQHF
CDR3nt: TGTGCCAGCAGTTACTCTGCAAGCAATCAGCCCCAGCATTTT

abundance: few
d_gene: -
j_gene: TRBJ2-4
v_gene: TRBV20-1
CDR3aa: CSANPGIAKNIQYF
CDR3nt: TGCAGTGCCAACCCGGGTATAGCCAAAAACATTCAGTACTTC

abundance: -
d_gene: -
j_gene: TRBJ2-7
v_gene: TRBV29-1
CDR3aa: CSAGVAVYEQYF
CDR3nt: TGCAGCGCGGGCGTCGCCGTCTACGAGCAGTACTTC

abundance: once
d_gene: -
j_gene: TRBJ2-7
v_gene: TRBV12-3/TRBV12-4
CDR3aa: CASSGPRDNYEQYF
CDR3nt: TGTGCCAGCAGTGGACCCCGGGACAACTACGAGCAGTACTTC

abundance: many
d_gene: -
j_gene: TRBJ1-4
v_gene: TRBV28
CDR3aa: CASSLSGTRNEKLFF
CDR3nt: TGTGCCAGCAGTCTCTCCGGGACAAGAAATGAAAAACTGTTTTTT

abundance: few
d_gene: -
j_gene: TRBJ2-3
v_gene: TRBV20-1
CDR3aa: CSAPSRDKAQYF
CDR3nt: TGCAGTGCACCCTCGAGGGACAAGGCGCAGTATTTT

abundance: few
d_gene: -
j_gene: TRBJ2-1
v_gene: TRBV7-8
CDR3aa: CASSLGLVKSRNEQFF
CDR3nt: TGTGCCAGCAGCTTAGGATTAGTGAAAAGTCGCAATGAGCAGTTCTTC

abundance: many
d_gene: TRBD2
j_gene: TRBJ2-3
v_gene: TRBV10-3
CDR3aa: CAISEGLAGATDTQYF
CDR3nt: TGTGCCATCAGTGAGGGACTAGCGGGGGCGACAGATACGCAGTATTTT

abundance: -
d_gene: -
j_gene: TRBJ2-5
v_gene: TRBV28
CDR3aa: CASSPTGNQGETQYF
CDR3nt: TGTGCCAGCAGCCCTACCGGGAATCAAGGGGAGACCCAGTACTTC